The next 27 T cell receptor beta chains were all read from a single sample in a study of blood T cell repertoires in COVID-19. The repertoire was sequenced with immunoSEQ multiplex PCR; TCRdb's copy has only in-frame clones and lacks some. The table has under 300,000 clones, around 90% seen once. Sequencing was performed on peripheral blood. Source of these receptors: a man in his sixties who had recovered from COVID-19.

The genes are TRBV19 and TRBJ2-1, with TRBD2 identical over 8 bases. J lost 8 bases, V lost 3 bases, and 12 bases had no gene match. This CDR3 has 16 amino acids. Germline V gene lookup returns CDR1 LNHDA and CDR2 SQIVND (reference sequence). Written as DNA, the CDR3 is TGTGCCAGTAGTATCGATAGACTAGCGAGACGGGATGAGCAGTTCTTC. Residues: CASSIDRLARRDEQFF.

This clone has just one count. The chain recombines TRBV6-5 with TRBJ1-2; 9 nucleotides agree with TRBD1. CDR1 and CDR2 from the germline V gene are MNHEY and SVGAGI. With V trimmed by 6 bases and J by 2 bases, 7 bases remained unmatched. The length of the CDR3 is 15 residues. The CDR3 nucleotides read TGTGCCAGCAGACCACAGGGGGCACTAAACTATGGCTACACCTTC. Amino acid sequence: CASRPQGALNYGYTF.

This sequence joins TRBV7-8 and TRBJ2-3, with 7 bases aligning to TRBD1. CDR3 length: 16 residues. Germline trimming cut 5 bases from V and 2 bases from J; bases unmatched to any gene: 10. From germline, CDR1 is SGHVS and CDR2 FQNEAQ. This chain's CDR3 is CASSLRQGRDTDTQYF. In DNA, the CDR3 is TGTGCCAGCAGCCTTCGACAGGGCCGAGACACAGATACGCAGTATTTT. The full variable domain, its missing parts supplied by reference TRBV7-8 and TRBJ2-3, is GAGVSQSPRYKVAKRGQDVALRCDPISGHVSLFWYQQALGQGPEFLTYFQNEAQLDKSGLPSDRFFAERPEGSVSTLKIQRTQQEDSAVYLCASSLRQGRDTDTQYFGPGTRLTVL.

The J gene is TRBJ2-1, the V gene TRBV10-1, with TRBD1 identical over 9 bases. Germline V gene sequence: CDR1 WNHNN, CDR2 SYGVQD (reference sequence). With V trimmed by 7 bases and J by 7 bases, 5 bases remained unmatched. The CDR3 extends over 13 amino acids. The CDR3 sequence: CASTPGTGNEQFF. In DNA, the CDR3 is TGCGCCAGCACTCCCGGGACAGGGAATGAGCAGTTCTTC.

This chain's CDR3 is CASSERRAGNTGELFF. The CDR3 DNA sequence: TGTGCCAGCAGTGAGAGAAGGGCGGGGAACACCGGGGAGCTGTTTTTT. The chain employs TRBV6-1 and TRBJ2-2, with a tentative D call TRBD2 (5 bases). The CDR3 spans 16 residues. V lost 3 bases and J lost 1, with 12 bases in between. CDR1 and CDR2 from the germline V gene are MNHNS and SASEGT.

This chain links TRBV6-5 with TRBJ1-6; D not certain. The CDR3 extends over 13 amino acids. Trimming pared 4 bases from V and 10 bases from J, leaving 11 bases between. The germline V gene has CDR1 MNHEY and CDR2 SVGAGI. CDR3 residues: CASSFGVDSPLHF. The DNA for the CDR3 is TGTGCCAGCAGTTTCGGGGTGGACTCACCCCTCCACTTT.

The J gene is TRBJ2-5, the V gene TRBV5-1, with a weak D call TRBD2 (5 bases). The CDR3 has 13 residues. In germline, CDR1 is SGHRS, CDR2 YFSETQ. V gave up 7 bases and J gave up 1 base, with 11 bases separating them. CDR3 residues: CASRTGGQETQYF. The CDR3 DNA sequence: TGCGCCAGCCGCACCGGAGGCCAAGAGACCCAGTACTTC.

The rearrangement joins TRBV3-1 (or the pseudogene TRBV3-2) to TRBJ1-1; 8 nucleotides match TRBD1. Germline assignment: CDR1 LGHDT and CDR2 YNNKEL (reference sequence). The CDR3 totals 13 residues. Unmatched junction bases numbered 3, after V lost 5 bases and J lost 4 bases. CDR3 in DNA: TGTGCCAGCAGCGCAACAGGGGGCACTGAAGCTTTCTTT. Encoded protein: CASSATGGTEAFF.

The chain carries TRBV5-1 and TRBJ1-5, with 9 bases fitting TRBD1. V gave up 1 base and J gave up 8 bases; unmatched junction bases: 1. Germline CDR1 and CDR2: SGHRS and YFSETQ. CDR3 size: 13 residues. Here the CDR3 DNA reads TGCGCCAGCAGCTTGACAGGGGGCGAGCCCCAGCATTTT. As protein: CASSLTGGEPQHF.

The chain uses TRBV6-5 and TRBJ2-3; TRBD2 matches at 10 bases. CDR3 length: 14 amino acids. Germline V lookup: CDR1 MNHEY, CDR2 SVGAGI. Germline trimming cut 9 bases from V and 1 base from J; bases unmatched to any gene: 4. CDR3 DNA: TGTGCCAGTGGAACTAGCGGGGGCACAGATACGCAGTATTTT. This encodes CASGTSGGTDTQYF.

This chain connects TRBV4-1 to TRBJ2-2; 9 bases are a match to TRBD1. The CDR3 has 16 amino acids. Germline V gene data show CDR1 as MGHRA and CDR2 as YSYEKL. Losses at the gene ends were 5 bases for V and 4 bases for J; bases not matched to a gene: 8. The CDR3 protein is CASSKTGGASTGELFF. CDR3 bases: TGCGCCAGCAGCAAAACAGGGGGCGCCAGCACCGGGGAGCTGTTTTTT.

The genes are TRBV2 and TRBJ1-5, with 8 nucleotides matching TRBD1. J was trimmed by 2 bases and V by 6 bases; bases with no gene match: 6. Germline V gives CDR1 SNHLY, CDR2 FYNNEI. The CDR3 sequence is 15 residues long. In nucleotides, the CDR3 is TGTGCCAGCAGGGGACAGGTTATCGGCAATCAGCCCCAGCATTTT. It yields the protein CASRGQVIGNQPQHF.

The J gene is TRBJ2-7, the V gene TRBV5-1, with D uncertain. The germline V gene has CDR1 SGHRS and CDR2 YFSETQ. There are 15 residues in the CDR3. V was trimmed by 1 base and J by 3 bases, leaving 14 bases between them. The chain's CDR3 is CASSLMASAGYEQYF. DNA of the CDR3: TGCGCCAGCAGCTTGATGGCGTCCGCAGGCTACGAGCAGTACTTC.

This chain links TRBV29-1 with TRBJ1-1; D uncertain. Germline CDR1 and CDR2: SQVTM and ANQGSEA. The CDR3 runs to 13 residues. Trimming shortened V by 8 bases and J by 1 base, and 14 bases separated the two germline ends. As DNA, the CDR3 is TGCAGCACCCGTGTCGGAGCGAACACTGAAGCTTTCTTT. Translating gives CSTRVGANTEAFF.

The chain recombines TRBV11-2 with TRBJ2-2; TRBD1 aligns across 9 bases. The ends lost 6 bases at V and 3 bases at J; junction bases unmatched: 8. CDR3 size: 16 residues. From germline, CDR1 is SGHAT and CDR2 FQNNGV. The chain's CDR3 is CASRDSGTGYTGELFF. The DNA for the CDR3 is TGTGCCAGCAGAGACTCCGGGACAGGGTACACCGGGGAGCTGTTTTTT.

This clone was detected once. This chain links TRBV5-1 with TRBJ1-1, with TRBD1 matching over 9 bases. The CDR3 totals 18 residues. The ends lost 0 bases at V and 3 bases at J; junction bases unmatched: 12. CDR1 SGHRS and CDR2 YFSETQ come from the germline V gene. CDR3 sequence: CASSLARGGQGRDTEAFF. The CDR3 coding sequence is TGCGCCAGCAGCTTGGCCCGAGGGGGACAGGGCAGGGACACTGAAGCTTTCTTT.

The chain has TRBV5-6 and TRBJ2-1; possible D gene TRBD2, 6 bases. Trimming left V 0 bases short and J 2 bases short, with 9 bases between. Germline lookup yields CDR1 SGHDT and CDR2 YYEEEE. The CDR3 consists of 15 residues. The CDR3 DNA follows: TGTGCCAGCAGCTTGGCCCGGGGGACCTACAATGAGCAGTTCTTC. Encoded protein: CASSLARGTYNEQFF.

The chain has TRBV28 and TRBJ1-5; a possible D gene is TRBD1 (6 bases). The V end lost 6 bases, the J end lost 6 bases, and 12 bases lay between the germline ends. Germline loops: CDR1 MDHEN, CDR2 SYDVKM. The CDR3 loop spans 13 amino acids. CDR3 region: CASRQQGTQPQHF. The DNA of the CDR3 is TGTGCCAGCAGACAACAGGGTACTCAGCCCCAGCATTTT. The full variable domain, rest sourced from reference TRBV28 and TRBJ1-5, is DVKVTQSSRYLVKRTGEKVFLECVQDMDHENMFWYRQDPGLGLRLIYFSYDVKMKEKGDIPEGYSVSREKKERFSLILESASTNQTSMYLCASRQQGTQPQHFGDGTRLSIL.

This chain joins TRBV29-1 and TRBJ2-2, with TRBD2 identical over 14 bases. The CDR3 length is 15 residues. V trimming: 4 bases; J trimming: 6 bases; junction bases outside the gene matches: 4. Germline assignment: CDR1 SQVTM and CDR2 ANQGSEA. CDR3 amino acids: CSVGGLAGAPGELFF. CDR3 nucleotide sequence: TGCAGCGTTGGGGGACTAGCGGGGGCGCCCGGGGAGCTGTTTTTT.

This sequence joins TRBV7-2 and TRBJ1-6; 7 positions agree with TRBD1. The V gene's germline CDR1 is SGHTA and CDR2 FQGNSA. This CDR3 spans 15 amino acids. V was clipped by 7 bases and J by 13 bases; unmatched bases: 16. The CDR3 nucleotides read TGTGCCAGCACCTCTTCGGGACAGTTCAATAGGCCCCTCCACTTT. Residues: CASTSSGQFNRPLHF.

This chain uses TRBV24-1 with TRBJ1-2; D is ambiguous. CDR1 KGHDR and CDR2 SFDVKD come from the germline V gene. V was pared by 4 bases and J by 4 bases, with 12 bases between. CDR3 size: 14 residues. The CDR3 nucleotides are TGTGCCACCAGTGACCCGGGATATAGCTATGGCTACACCTTC. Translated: CATSDPGYSYGYTF.

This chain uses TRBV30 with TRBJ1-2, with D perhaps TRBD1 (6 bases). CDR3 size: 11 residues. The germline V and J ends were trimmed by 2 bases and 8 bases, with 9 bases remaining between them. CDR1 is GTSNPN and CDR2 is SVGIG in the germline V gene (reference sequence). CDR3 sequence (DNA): TGTGCCTGGAGTACAGGGAAAGGCTACACCTTC. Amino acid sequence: CAWSTGKGYTF. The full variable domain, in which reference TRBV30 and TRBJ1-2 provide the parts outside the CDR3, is SQTIHQWPATLVQPVGSPLSLECTVEGTSNPNLYWYRQAAGRGLQLLFYSVGIGQISSEVPQNLSASRPQDRQFILSSKKLLLSDSGFYLCAWSTGKGYTFGSGTRLTVV.

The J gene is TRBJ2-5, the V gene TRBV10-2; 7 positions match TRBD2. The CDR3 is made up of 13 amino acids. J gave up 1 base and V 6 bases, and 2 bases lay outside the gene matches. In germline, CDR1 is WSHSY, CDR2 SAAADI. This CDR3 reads CASRGRVQETQYF. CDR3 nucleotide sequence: TGCGCCAGCAGAGGGAGGGTCCAAGAGACCCAGTACTTC.

The CDR3 DNA is TGCGCCAGCAGCCTAAGTGGCCTCGGGGAGCTGTTTTTT. It specifies CASSLSGLGELFF. The chain recombines TRBV4-1 with TRBJ2-2; D gene unclear. CDR3 size: 13 residues. Germline loops: CDR1 MGHRA, CDR2 YSYEKL. Trimming removed 4 bases at V and 7 bases at J, with 10 bases between.

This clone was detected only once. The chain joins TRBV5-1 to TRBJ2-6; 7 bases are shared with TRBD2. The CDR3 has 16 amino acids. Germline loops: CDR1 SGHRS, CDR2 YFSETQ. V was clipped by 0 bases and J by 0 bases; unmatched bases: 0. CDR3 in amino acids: CASSLASGSGANVLTF. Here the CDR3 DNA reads TGCGCCAGCAGCTTGGCTAGCGGCTCTGGGGCCAACGTCCTGACTTTC.

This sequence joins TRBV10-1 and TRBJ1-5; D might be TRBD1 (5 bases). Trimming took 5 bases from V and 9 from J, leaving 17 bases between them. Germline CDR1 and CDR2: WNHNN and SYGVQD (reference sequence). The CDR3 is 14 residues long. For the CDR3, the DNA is TGCGCCAGCAGTATCGTACAGGTTGGGCTGCCCCAGCATTTT. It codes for CASSIVQVGLPQHF.

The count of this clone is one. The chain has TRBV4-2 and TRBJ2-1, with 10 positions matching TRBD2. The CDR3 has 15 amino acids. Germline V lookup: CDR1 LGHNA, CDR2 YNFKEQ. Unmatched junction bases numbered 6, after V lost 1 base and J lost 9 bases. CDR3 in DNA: TGTGCCAGCAGCCAAGTGAGCGGGGGGGATGGTGAGCAGTTCTTC. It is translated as CASSQVSGGDGEQFF.